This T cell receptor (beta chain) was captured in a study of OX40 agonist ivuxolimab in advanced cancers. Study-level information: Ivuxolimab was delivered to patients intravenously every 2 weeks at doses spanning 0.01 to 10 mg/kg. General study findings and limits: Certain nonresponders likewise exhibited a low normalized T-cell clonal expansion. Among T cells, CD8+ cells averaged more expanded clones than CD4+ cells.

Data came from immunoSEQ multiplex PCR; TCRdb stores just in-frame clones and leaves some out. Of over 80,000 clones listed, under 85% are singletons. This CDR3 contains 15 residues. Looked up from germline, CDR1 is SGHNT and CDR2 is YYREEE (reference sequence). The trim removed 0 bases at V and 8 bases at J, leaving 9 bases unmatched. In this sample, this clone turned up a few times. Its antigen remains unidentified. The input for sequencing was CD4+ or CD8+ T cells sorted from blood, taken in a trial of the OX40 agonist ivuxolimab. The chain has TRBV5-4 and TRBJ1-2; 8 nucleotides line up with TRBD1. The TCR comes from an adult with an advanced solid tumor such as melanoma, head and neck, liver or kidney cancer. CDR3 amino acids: CASSLERQGTGGYTF. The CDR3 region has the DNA TGTGCCAGCAGCTTGGAGCGACAGGGGACCGGCGGCTACACCTTC.